Presented here are 2 T cell receptor beta chains from one specimen sequenced in a study of OX40 agonist ivuxolimab in advanced cancers. Clones were sequenced by immunoSEQ multiplex PCR, and TCRdb holds only the in-frame ones, with some missing. Of fewer than 55,000 clones detected, roughly 80% appear once; the ten largest clones hold about 7%. The material sequenced was CD4+ or CD8+ T cells sorted from blood, taken in a trial of the OX40 agonist ivuxolimab. Receptor source: an adult with an advanced solid tumor such as melanoma, head and neck, liver or kidney cancer.

V gene TRBV18 combines with J gene TRBJ1-5; 11 positions match TRBD1. V lost 3 bases to trimming and J lost 7 bases; unmatched junction nucleotides: 5. Per germline, CDR1 KGHSH and CDR2 LQKENI. The CDR3 totals 15 residues. The CDR3 spells CASSPRDRGVQPQHF. DNA for the CDR3: TGTGCCAGCTCACCTCGGGACAGGGGGGTGCAGCCCCAGCATTTT.

The chain has TRBV27 and TRBJ2-1; 9 nucleotides align to TRBD2. Trimming removed 2 bases from V and 7 bases from J; junction bases left unmatched: 6. Germline V CDR1 and CDR2: MNHEY, SMNVEV (reference sequence). This CDR3 is built from 15 residues. The CDR3 protein is CASSLVSSGKNEQFF. The CDR3 bases are TGTGCCAGCAGTTTAGTGTCTAGCGGGAAGAATGAGCAGTTCTTC.